This T cell receptor (beta chain) was identified during a study of metastatic and nonmetastatic thyroid tumors. No treatment had been given to any patient before thyroid surgery. The CDR3 is 14 amino acids. The ends lost 1 base at V and 3 bases at J; junction bases unmatched: 0. Per the germline V gene, CDR1 is KGHSH and CDR2 is LQKENI. TCRdb redid the clone calls on the PCR reads using MiXCR. The data show about 35,000 clones, 29% seen once. The receptor was isolated from a female donor with papillary thyroid cancer or a benign thyroid nodule (not recorded which). Some clones in this sample may be carry-over from other donors' samples. The rearrangement joins TRBV18 to TRBJ1-1, with 9 bases identical to TRBD1. The sequenced material came from blood. The CDR3: CASSPRDRDTEAFF. In nucleotides, the CDR3 is TGTGCCAGCTCACCACGGGACAGGGACACTGAAGCTTTCTTT. The variable domain in full, with the rest retrieved from reference TRBV18 and TRBJ1-1, is NAGVMQNPRHLVRRRGQEARLRCSPMKGHSHVYWYRQLPEEGLKFMVYLQKENIIDESGMPKERFSAEFPKEGPSILRIQQVVRGDSAAYFCASSPRDRDTEAFFGQGTRLTVV.